The entry that follows covers one T cell receptor (beta chain) sequence. Its antigen is as yet unknown. The data were taken from a study of cytomegalovirus exposure and HLA in healthy donors. Overall study results and limits: Being productive about 87% or about 30% of the time was typical of most TCR beta V segments in an earlier analysis.

This PCR relied on a set of 60 Vbeta primers and 13 Jbeta primers. Some clones are missing from TCRdb's copy, which holds only in-frame ones; the method was immunoSEQ multiplex PCR. Of around 180,000 clones listed, less than 90% are singletons. This CDR3 has 14 residues. Germline-derived CDR1 and CDR2 are MNHEY and SMNVEV (reference sequence). V shed 7 bases and J shed 4 bases, with 17 bases lying between them. The clonotype was recovered from a boy younger than 18 in good health and CMV-seronegative. The sample taken for sequencing was PBMCs. The J gene is TRBJ2-7, the V gene TRBV27; maybe TRBD2 (6 bases). The CDR3 sequence is CASNPVPGAYEQYF. Written as DNA, the CDR3 is TGTGCCAGCAATCCCGTCCCGGGAGCATACGAGCAGTACTTC.